The 9 T cell receptor beta chains reported below all come from one sample, sequenced in a study of T cell repertoires in cytomegalovirus infection. These receptors have no identified antigens. Using its own MiXCR run on the reads, TCRdb lists one record per CDR3 protein. The sample has some 800,000 distinct CDR3 sequences, under 35% seen once. Here the sequenced sample was cultured CD8+ T cells from PBMCs, taken from culture after CMV antigen stimulation. Receptors were obtained from a human donor in good health (CMV status not recorded). Some clones in this sample may be carry-over from other donors' samples.

The chain has TRBV7-9 and TRBJ2-3; D assignment may be TRBD1 or TRBD2 (5 bases each). The V gene's germline CDR1 is SEHNR and CDR2 FQNEAQ (reference sequence). CDR3 length equals 15 residues. Trimming took 4 bases from V and 0 from J, leaving 11 bases between them. In nucleotides, the CDR3 is TGTGCCAGCAGCTCACCTTGGGACAGCACAGATACGCAGTATTTT. Amino acids: CASSSPWDSTDTQYF. Variable domain in full (rest from reference TRBV7-9 and TRBJ2-3): DTGVSQNPRHKITKRGQNVTFRCDPISEHNRLYWYRQTLGQGPEFLTYFQNEAQLEKSRLLSDRFSAERPKGSFSTLEIQRTEQGDSAMYLCASSSPWDSTDTQYFGPGTRLTVL.

This clonotype has only a few counts. The rearrangement uses TRBV27 and TRBJ2-7; 7 bases are shared with TRBD1. CDR1 and CDR2 (germline): MNHEY, SMNVEV (reference sequence). The CDR3 totals 16 residues. The V and J ends lost 0 bases and 0 bases, in that order; junction bases with no gene match: 5. The CDR3 spells CASSLSAGTVSYEQYF. CDR3 bases: TGTGCCAGCAGTTTATCTGCCGGGACAGTCTCCTACGAGCAGTACTTC.

This clonotype was detected only a few times. The chain links TRBV7-9 to TRBJ2-2; the D is unclear. CDR1 SEHNR and CDR2 FQNEAQ come from the germline V gene (reference sequence). V was pared by 2 bases and J by 9 bases, with 7 bases between. This CDR3 comprises 12 residues. The CDR3 sequence: CASSLNWRELFF. DNA of the CDR3: TGTGCCAGCAGCTTAAACTGGCGGGAGCTGTTTTTT.

The chain combines TRBV27 with TRBJ2-7; 7 bases line up with TRBD1. The CDR3 sequence is 14 residues long. V shed 5 bases and J 9 bases; nucleotides not matched to a gene: 13. Looked up from germline, CDR1 is MNHEY and CDR2 is SMNVEV (reference sequence). The CDR3 sequence is CASSQGTAVNWQYF. For the CDR3, the DNA is TGTGCCAGCAGTCAGGGGACAGCTGTCAATTGGCAGTACTTC.

This clonotype was seen at least ten times. The chain employs TRBV27 and TRBJ1-2; 10 nucleotides line up with TRBD1. Trimming at V came to 1 base and at J to 6 bases, leaving 11 bases not matched to a gene. Germline V lookup: CDR1 MNHEY, CDR2 SMNVEV (reference sequence). CDR3 length: 17 residues. The CDR3 DNA follows: TGTGCCAGCAGTTTATTACCCCAAGGGACAGGGGAGGATGGCTACACCTTC. This gives the protein CASSLLPQGTGEDGYTF.

This clonotype appeared a few times. This chain joins TRBV7-2 and TRBJ1-1, with 11 positions matching TRBD1. V was clipped by 2 bases and J by 3 bases; unmatched bases: 5. Germline V gene data show CDR1 as SGHTA and CDR2 as FQGNSA. The CDR3 covers 16 residues. The DNA for the CDR3 is TGTGCCAGCAGCTTACCCCCGGGACAGGGGGACACTGAAGCTTTCTTT. It encodes CASSLPPGQGDTEAFF.

The chain has TRBV6-2 or TRBV6-3 and TRBJ2-3; 8 positions agree with TRBD2. The CDR3 totals 17 residues. CDR1 MNHEY and CDR2 SVGEGT come from the germline V gene. The V gene end was trimmed by 2 bases and the J gene end by 5 bases; junction bases not matched to a gene: 12. For the CDR3, the DNA is TGTGCCAGCAGTTACCGGGAGGGCCAGCGCCGGGTAGATACGCAGTATTTT. Amino acid sequence: CASSYREGQRRVDTQYF.

This clonotype was seen many times. The chain joins TRBV7-3 to TRBJ2-3; 8 nucleotides match TRBD2. This CDR3 has 15 residues. The V gene's germline CDR1 is SGHTA and CDR2 FQGTGA. The V segment lost 4 bases and the J segment 1 base; nucleotides outside the gene matches: 4. The CDR3 DNA is TGTGCCAGCAGCTGGGGTAGCGGGGGCACAGATACGCAGTATTTT. Its translation: CASSWGSGGTDTQYF.

In its sample, this clonotype was seen many times. This sequence joins TRBV7-2 and TRBJ2-3; 7 bases are shared with TRBD1. J gave up 0 bases and V 5 bases, and 5 bases lay outside the gene matches. The CDR3 contains 15 residues. Germline values: CDR1 SGHTA, CDR2 FQGNSA. As DNA, the CDR3 is TGTGCCAGCAGCCAGGGGGTCCCGAGCACAGATACGCAGTATTTT. This gives the protein CASSQGVPSTDTQYF.